Listed below are T cell receptor beta chains from one sample, sequenced in a study of blood T cell repertoires in COVID-19. Produced via immunoSEQ multiplex PCR; TCRdb's table is partial and in-frame only. The repertoire has 150,000 to 200,000 clones, 65% to 85% of them found once; the top ten carry approximately 10%. Sequenced: peripheral blood. The receptors were sampled from a man in his sixties with active or convalescent COVID-19. The CDR3 runs from the conserved cysteine through the conserved F or W. Each record gives: J gene, V gene, CDR3 protein.

TRBJ2-1,TRBV6-5,CASNLRGSSYNEQFF
TRBJ1-5,TRBV6-6,CASRNPGQGGGQPQHF
TRBJ2-1,TRBV11-3,CASSPRQGLYNEQFF
TRBJ1-2,TRBV6-6,CASSPTTGAYGYTF
TRBJ2-7,TRBV6-5,CASRGDRPTEQYF
TRBJ1-2,TRBV29-1,CSVGNSYSYGYTF
TRBJ2-3,TRBV24-1,CATSGQTSGGSTDTQYF
TRBJ1-1,TRBV4-1,CASREQTGQTNTEAFF
TRBJ2-1,TRBV27,CASSLSGQAYNEQFF
TRBJ2-7,TRBV3-1/TRBV3-2,CASSQEGGFSEQYF
TRBJ2-3,TRBV5-1,CASSLGGTPTDTQYF
TRBJ1-3,TRBV5-8,CASTPGRGLSGNTIYF
TRBJ1-1,TRBV27,CASSRGSYGNTEAFF
TRBJ2-5,TRBV29-1,CSVEDPAGEGTGTQYF
TRBJ2-1,TRBV12-3/TRBV12-4,CASSSSVNEQFF
TRBJ2-5,TRBV3-1/TRBV3-2,CASSPEGYLRETQYF
TRBJ2-1,TRBV2,CASSNTLDRGSYNEQFF
TRBJ1-1,TRBV11-2,CASSLASTGGKSEAFF
TRBJ2-1,TRBV5-1,CASSWDRINEQFF
TRBJ2-1,TRBV6-6,CASSPRGLAGEVHNEQFF
TRBJ2-7,TRBV23-1,CASSQTLAGDSYEQYF
TRBJ2-4,TRBV7-9,CASSGGDNRKNIQYF
TRBJ2-1,TRBV11-2,CASSPPRRGRSYNEQFF
TRBJ2-1,TRBV2,CASRPGVAGGYEQFF
TRBJ1-3,TRBV20-1,CSASNPNGGNTIYF
TRBJ2-5,TRBV2,CASSLQETQYF
TRBJ1-4,TRBV29-1,CGGGRGGEKLFF
TRBJ2-1,TRBV5-8,CASSLSWASSLGEQFF
TRBJ1-1,TRBV7-9,CASSDRRARVAEAFF
TRBJ2-1,TRBV10-3,CAIRADSTYNEQFF
TRBJ2-3,TRBV10-2,CASSEGAGGPYRTDTQYF
TRBJ2-3,TRBV10-3,CAISENLLAGADTQYF
TRBJ1-6,TRBV19,CASRTTDRVINSPLHF
TRBJ2-3,TRBV5-1,CASRPGQGAADTQYF
TRBJ2-5,TRBV7-3,CASSVTRGETQYF
TRBJ2-3,TRBV7-3,CASSLGIAGGTDTQYF
TRBJ2-5,TRBV5-6,CASSLEGTSGGTQYF
TRBJ2-5,TRBV5-5,CASSLNIQETQYF
TRBJ2-3,TRBV19,CATGLAGTTDTQYF
TRBJ1-1,TRBV28,CASSLLTTRGTEAFF
TRBJ2-7,TRBV29-1,CSAAGLSSYEQYF
TRBJ2-5,TRBV10-1,CASSGDREETQYF
TRBJ2-7,TRBV28,CASRLGLEAHEQYF
TRBJ1-5,TRBV16,CASSRQGSRPQHF
TRBJ1-1,TRBV10-3,CAISESGEDTEAFF
TRBJ1-2,TRBV20-1,CSAGDLSGYTF
TRBJ2-5,TRBV7-8,CASSLGTGKETQYF
TRBJ2-5,TRBV5-6,CASSFSHKSQTQYF
TRBJ2-7,TRBV15,CATSRDLQVLSAEQYF
TRBJ1-1,TRBV5-4,CASSLGGPRDTGTEAFF
TRBJ2-1,TRBV4-2,CASSQGVASGRMYNEQFF
TRBJ2-1,TRBV11-2,CASSYLAGGANNEQFF
TRBJ2-1,TRBV6-5,CASGRGNSYNEQFF
TRBJ2-1,TRBV10-1,CASSFTRTSEHNEQFF
TRBJ1-1,TRBV3-1/TRBV3-2,CASGTPTEAFF